The 16 T cell receptor beta chains below all came from one sample that was sequenced in a study of a mutant IDH1 vaccine in newly diagnosed glioma. Measured with immunoSEQ multiplex PCR; TCRdb has only the in-frame clones, and not every one. This sample has around 65,000 clones, with 75% to 90% found just once. Time point described: week 47, end of study. Each dose delivered 300 ug of mutant IDH1 20-mer peptide subcutaneously with imiquimod. The antigens of these receptors remain unknown. Material: PBMCs, obtained from a glioma patient whose treatment included an IDH1 peptide vaccine. The source is a man between 25 and 39 years old with glioma.

The chain carries TRBV7-9 and TRBJ1-2; 10 bases align to TRBD1. V lost 5 bases and J lost 4; bases outside the gene matches: 7. This CDR3 comprises 15 residues. CDR1 and CDR2 (germline): SEHNR, FQNEAQ (reference sequence). The CDR3 loop reads CASSPWDRGTYGYTF. In DNA form, the CDR3 reads TGTGCCAGCAGCCCCTGGGACAGGGGAACCTATGGCTACACCTTC.

The J gene is TRBJ2-7, the V gene TRBV18, with TRBD1 matching 9 bases. Germline V gene lookup returns CDR1 KGHSH and CDR2 LQKENI. Trimming cost V 4 bases and J 0 bases; bases outside gene matches: 1. The CDR3 runs to 14 residues. DNA of the CDR3: TGTGCCAGCTCACGGGACAGGGACTCCTACGAGCAGTACTTC. This encodes CASSRDRDSYEQYF.

CDR3 nucleotide sequence: TGTGCCAGTAGAGCCGGGACAGGCGGAAAAAGCAATCAGCCCCAGCATTTT. Encoded protein: CASRAGTGGKSNQPQHF. V and J are TRBV19 and TRBJ1-5; TRBD1 matches 8 bases. This CDR3 is 17 amino acids long. After removal of 6 bases from V and 1 base from J, the junction contained 11 bases not matched to a gene. Looked up from germline, CDR1 is LNHDA and CDR2 is SQIVND (reference sequence).

This chain connects TRBV5-1 to TRBJ1-1; 7 bases agree with TRBD1. V lost 5 bases to trimming and J lost 7 bases; unmatched junction nucleotides: 2. CDR1 is SGHRS, CDR2 YFSETQ, per germline. The CDR3 consists of 11 residues. This CDR3 reads CASRRQGEAFF. In DNA, the CDR3 is TGCGCCAGCAGACGACAGGGTGAAGCTTTCTTT. The full variable domain, completed using reference TRBV5-1 and TRBJ1-1, is KAGVTQTPRYLIKTRGQQVTLSCSPISGHRSVSWYQQTPGQGLQFLFEYFSETQRNKGNFPGRFSGRQFSNSRSEMNVSTLELGDSALYLCASRRQGEAFFGQGTRLTVV.

The genes are TRBV11-2 and TRBJ2-3; D is uncertain. The CDR3 has 15 residues. The germline gives CDR1 SGHAT, CDR2 FQNNGV. Trimming removed 2 bases from V and 0 bases from J, with 9 bases in between. CDR3 coding DNA: TGTGCCAGCAGCTTAAGCTTGGTTAGCACAGATACGCAGTATTTT. Amino acids: CASSLSLVSTDTQYF.

This clone was picked up a small number of times. The rearrangement joins TRBV5-4 to TRBJ2-3; TRBD2 aligns across 7 bases. The CDR3 is made up of 16 amino acids. From germline, CDR1 is SGHNT and CDR2 YYREEE (reference sequence). V lost 0 bases to trimming and J lost 0 bases; unmatched junction nucleotides: 4. This CDR3 is CASSLDAGVSTDTQYF. Here the CDR3 DNA reads TGTGCCAGCAGCTTGGACGCGGGGGTGAGCACAGATACGCAGTATTTT.

For this clone: At one end the junction does not follow the germline gene, possibly because of a read error. This CDR3 is also generated by other DNA sequences in the sample. The CDR3 DNA reads as TGCGCCAGCAGTCAAGGAGGAGTTAGGGGCGAAGCTTTCTTT. It yields the protein CASSQGGVRGEAFF. J is TRBJ1-1 and V is TRBV4-1, with a possible D match to TRBD1 (5 bases). The germline CDR1 and CDR2 sequences are MGHRA and YSYEKL. This CDR3 has 14 amino acids.

The chain recombines TRBV10-3 with TRBJ2-5; weak D call: TRBD2 (6 bases). The DNA end is more similar to TRBJ2-7, so the J call may be wrong. Germline CDR1 reads ENHRY; CDR2 reads SYGVKD. The CDR3 contains 14 residues. The CDR3 sequence is CATQGGAQSYEQYF. Written as DNA, the CDR3 is TGTGCCACCCAAGGCGGGGCCCAATCCTACGAGCAGTACTTC.

The chain is built from TRBV4-1 and TRBJ2-7, with a possible D match to TRBD2 (6 bases). V gave up 8 bases and J gave up 1 base, with 15 bases separating them. CDR1 is MGHRA and CDR2 is YSYEKL in the germline V gene. This CDR3 has 14 amino acids. CDR3 sequence reads: CASRVWDSSYEQYF. CDR3 sequence (DNA): TGCGCCAGCCGGGTGTGGGACTCGTCCTACGAGCAGTACTTC.

The V call is TRBV5-4, the J call TRBJ2-7; 7 bases align to TRBD2. The trim removed 1 base at V and 0 bases at J, leaving 7 bases unmatched. Germline values: CDR1 SGHNT, CDR2 YYREEE (reference sequence). The CDR3 has 16 residues. The CDR3 here is CASSLTAGEGSYEQYF. CDR3 DNA: TGTGCCAGCAGCTTGACGGCCGGGGAGGGCTCCTACGAGCAGTACTTC.

The chain couples TRBV11-2 to TRBJ2-7; D may be TRBD2 (5 bases). CDR1 is SGHAT, CDR2 FQNNGV, per germline. V dropped 2 bases and J dropped 3 bases, with 11 bases sitting between them. The CDR3 spans 14 residues. In DNA form, the CDR3 reads TGTGCCAGCAGCTTACCCGGGAAAAACTACGAGCAGTACTTC. It translates to CASSLPGKNYEQYF. Full variable domain (rest looked up from reference TRBV11-2 and TRBJ2-7): EAGVAQSPRYKIIEKRQSVAFWCNPISGHATLYWYQQILGQGPKLLIQFQNNGVVDDSQLPKDRFSAERLKGVDSTLKIQPAKLEDSAVYLCASSLPGKNYEQYFGPGTRLTVT.

The chain has TRBV5-1 and TRBJ1-2; the D gene is possibly TRBD1 (5 bases). The CDR3 contains 18 residues. V lost 0 bases and J lost 8, with 26 bases in between. The V gene's germline CDR1 is SGHRS and CDR2 YFSETQ. The CDR3 DNA sequence: TGCGCCAGCAGCTTGGTTGTTCCCAGGCCGACGGGACGAGGAGGCTACACCTTC. Residues: CASSLVVPRPTGRGGYTF.

V is TRBV27 and J is TRBJ2-7; 7 nucleotides align to TRBD1. The CDR3 covers 15 residues. Germline V lookup: CDR1 MNHEY, CDR2 SMNVEV (reference sequence). With 7 bases clipped from V and 6 bases from J, the junction kept 15 bases outside the gene matches. The CDR3 nucleotides read TGTGCCAGCAAACAACAGGGGTTCCGATTGGGCGAGCAGTACTTC. This sequence encodes CASKQQGFRLGEQYF.

The V and J genes are TRBV29-1 and TRBJ2-5; unclear D gene. The CDR3 is 11 residues long. V was shortened by 7 bases and J by 1 base, with 7 bases between the two germline ends. Germline V gene data show CDR1 as SQVTM and CDR2 as ANQGSEA. The CDR3 reads CSASIQETQYF. CDR3 nucleotides: TGCAGCGCCAGCATCCAAGAGACCCAGTACTTC. The whole variable domain, remainder taken from reference TRBV29-1 and TRBJ2-5, is SAVISQKPSRDICQRGTSLTIQCQVDSQVTMMFWYRQQPGQSLTLIATANQGSEATYESGFVIDKFPISRPNLTFSTLTVSNMSPEDSSIYLCSASIQETQYFGPGTRLLVL.

This chain connects TRBV5-1 to TRBJ2-2; D gene unclear. CDR1 and CDR2 from the germline V gene are SGHRS and YFSETQ. Trimming cost V 0 bases and J 4 bases, with 7 bases left between them. CDR3 length: 14 amino acids. This CDR3 is CASSLVAGTGELFF. The CDR3 coding sequence is TGCGCCAGCAGCTTGGTTGCCGGCACCGGGGAGCTGTTTTTT.

This chain links TRBV2 with TRBJ2-3; D might be TRBD2 (5 bases). This CDR3 is built from 13 residues. V was trimmed by 6 bases and J by 4 bases, leaving 11 bases between them. Germline CDR1 and CDR2: SNHLY and FYNNEI. CDR3 residues: CASSGLAADTQYF. DNA for the CDR3: TGTGCCAGCAGCGGACTTGCGGCAGATACGCAGTATTTT.